The 21 T cell receptor beta chains presented below share a single source sample, sequenced in a study of beta chain features in type 1 diabetes. Study results and limitations: Among all four CD4+ subsets, Type 1 diabetes patients had TCRB CDR3s that were moderately but significantly shorter.

Reverse transcribing all isolated RNA meant expressed TCRB transcripts were sequenced. The table came from immunoSEQ multiplex PCR; TCRdb's copy has only in-frame clones and leaves some out. This sample has some 240,000 clones, with approximately 16% found just once. The antigens these receptors bind are not known. Sequencing input: naive CD4+ T cells from blood. The receptors here all came from a man aged 25 to 40 with type 1 diabetes.

In its sample, this clone was seen a few times. For the CDR3, the DNA is TGTGCCAGCAGCCCAGGACAGGGCCGCTCCTACAATGAGCAGTTCTTC. Protein: CASSPGQGRSYNEQFF. V gene TRBV7-2 combines with J gene TRBJ2-1, with 8 bases matching TRBD1. The CDR3 runs 16 residues. V shed 5 bases and J 0 bases; nucleotides not matched to a gene: 6. CDR1 is SGHTA and CDR2 is FQGNSA in the germline V gene.

This chain uses TRBV7-8 with TRBJ2-1; D not certain. V lost 2 bases and J lost 3, with 11 bases in between. From germline, CDR1 is SGHVS and CDR2 FQNEAQ. The CDR3 runs to 15 residues. Here the CDR3 reads CASSLQAVNYNEQFF. The CDR3 DNA sequence: TGTGCCAGCAGCTTACAAGCAGTGAACTACAATGAGCAGTTCTTC. Looking up the rest from reference TRBV7-8 and TRBJ2-1 gives the full variable domain: GAGVSQSPRYKVAKRGQDVALRCDPISGHVSLFWYQQALGQGPEFLTYFQNEAQLDKSGLPSDRFFAERPEGSVSTLKIQRTQQEDSAVYLCASSLQAVNYNEQFFGPGTRLTVL.

The rearrangement joins TRBV7-8 to TRBJ2-7; possibly TRBD1 for D (6 bases). The CDR3 sequence is 15 residues long. V lost 0 bases, J lost 3 bases, and 12 bases lay in between. CDR1 SGHVS and CDR2 FQNEAQ come from the germline V gene. The CDR3 here is CASSLAHRDNYEQYF. DNA for the CDR3: TGTGCCAGCAGCTTAGCGCATAGGGACAACTACGAGCAGTACTTC.

Worth noting for this clone: The junction differs from germline at one of its ends, possibly a read error. The rearrangement uses TRBV10-3 and TRBJ1-1; 10 nucleotides match TRBD1. From germline, CDR1 is ENHRY and CDR2 SYGVKD. The CDR3 covers 14 residues. CDR3 in DNA: TGTGCCATCATTGAGACAGGGGGCAAGACTGAAGCTTTCTTT. Its protein is CAIIETGGKTEAFF.

The rearrangement joins TRBV9 to TRBJ2-7, with 8 bases matching TRBD1. J gave up 4 bases and V 0 bases, and 9 bases lay outside the gene matches. The CDR3 contains 16 residues. Germline values: CDR1 SGDLS, CDR2 YYNGEE. This CDR3 is CASSVAGGAGTYEQYF. The CDR3 DNA follows: TGTGCCAGCAGCGTAGCAGGGGGCGCAGGAACATACGAGCAGTACTTC.

This clone was observed a few times. The J gene is TRBJ2-4, the V gene TRBV30; 7 bases agree with TRBD1. The V gene's germline CDR1 is GTSNPN and CDR2 SVGIG (reference sequence). The length of the CDR3 is 13 residues. V was pared by 0 bases and J by 7 bases, with 3 bases of the junction left unmatched. CDR3 nucleotides: TGTGCCTGGAGTGTAGGGACAGAGAACATTCAGTACTTC. Its translation: CAWSVGTENIQYF. Full variable domain (outside the CDR3, taken from reference TRBV30 and TRBJ2-4): SQTIHQWPATLVQPVGSPLSLECTVEGTSNPNLYWYRQAAGRGLQLLFYSVGIGQISSEVPQNLSASRPQDRQFILSSKKLLLSDSGFYLCAWSVGTENIQYFGAGTRLSVL.

Here the CDR3 DNA reads TGTGCCAGCAGTGGCCGACTAGCGGGAGTGAAGGGTGAGCAGTTCTTC. It is translated as CASSGRLAGVKGEQFF. The gene calls are TRBV6-1 and TRBJ2-1; 12 positions match TRBD2. Trimming took 4 bases from V and 9 from J; bases not matched to a gene: 10. Germline V lookup: CDR1 MNHNS, CDR2 SASEGT. The CDR3 runs to 16 residues.

In this sample, this clone turned up a few times. The rearrangement uses TRBV7-8 and TRBJ2-3; 8 bases are a match to TRBD2. From germline, CDR1 is SGHVS and CDR2 FQNEAQ. V lost 8 bases and J lost 2; bases outside the gene matches: 6. CDR3 length: 14 residues. CDR3 protein: CASLRGGSTDTQYF. CDR3 nucleotides: TGTGCCAGCCTCCGGGGGGGGTCCACAGATACGCAGTATTTT.

This clone came up a few times. The V and J genes are TRBV10-3 and TRBJ2-3; weak D call: TRBD1 (6 bases). Between the trimmed V and J ends, which lost 10 bases and 1 base, there was a span of 15 bases. CDR3 length: 14 amino acids. Looked up from germline, CDR1 is ENHRY and CDR2 is SYGVKD. CDR3 coding DNA: TGTGCCACCGTTAAGGGGGTGGGCACAGATACGCAGTATTTT. The encoded protein is CATVKGVGTDTQYF.

This clone has only a few counts. V gene TRBV9 combines with J gene TRBJ2-1; D is uncertain. The CDR3 is 11 residues long. Germline CDR1 SGDLS, CDR2 YYNGEE. Trimming pared 3 bases from V and 5 bases from J, leaving 3 bases between. For the CDR3, the DNA is TGTGCCAGCAGCGCAAACAATGAGCAGTTCTTC. Translating gives CASSANNEQFF.

The chain has TRBV29-1 and TRBJ1-1; 7 bases are a match to TRBD1. CDR1 is SQVTM and CDR2 is ANQGSEA in the germline V gene. V shed 7 bases and J 7 bases; nucleotides not matched to a gene: 12. This CDR3 has 13 residues. The CDR3 reads CSARDSGRGEAFF. The DNA for the CDR3 is TGCAGCGCCCGGGACAGCGGTCGGGGTGAAGCTTTCTTT.

This clone was seen a handful of times. The V call is TRBV30, the J call TRBJ2-3; the D is unclear. V dropped 3 bases and J dropped 5 bases, with 9 bases sitting between them. CDR3 length equals 12 residues. Looked up from germline, CDR1 is GTSNPN and CDR2 is SVGIG (reference sequence). CDR3 amino acids: CAWSGSRDTQYF. CDR3 nucleotide sequence: TGTGCCTGGAGCGGATCTCGAGATACGCAGTATTTT.

This clone was observed a few times. J is TRBJ2-3 and V is TRBV29-1; D is unclear. The CDR3 contains 13 residues. V lost 5 bases and J 2 bases, leaving 11 bases between the germline ends. Germline-derived CDR1 and CDR2 are SQVTM and ANQGSEA. CDR3 nucleotides: TGCAGCGTTCCAGCGAACTTCACAGATACGCAGTATTTT. It codes for CSVPANFTDTQYF.

This clone was counted a few times. This chain connects TRBV7-2 to TRBJ1-1; the D is unclear. The CDR3 runs 13 residues. V was shortened by 5 bases and J by 0 bases, with 7 bases between the two germline ends. The germline gives CDR1 SGHTA, CDR2 FQGNSA. CDR3 nucleotide sequence: TGTGCCAGCAGCCCCCGAATGAACACTGAAGCTTTCTTT. Amino acid sequence: CASSPRMNTEAFF.

The chain uses TRBV7-2 and TRBJ1-2; D not certain. CDR1 is SGHTA, CDR2 FQGNSA, per germline. The CDR3 consists of 12 residues. Between the trimmed V and J ends, which lost 5 bases and 8 bases, there was a span of 12 bases. In DNA form, the CDR3 reads TGTGCCAGCAGCCCCCGTCCGGGGGGCTACACCTTC. Its translation: CASSPRPGGYTF.

This clone turned up a few times. V and J are TRBV30 and TRBJ2-1; D possibly corresponds to TRBD1 (7 bases). V lost 1 base to trimming and J lost 2 bases, with 15 bases between them. This CDR3 comprises 16 residues. The V gene's germline CDR1 is GTSNPN and CDR2 SVGIG (reference sequence). The CDR3 nucleotides are TGTGCCTGGAGTGGAGGAGGGGGCCCTGCCTACAATGAGCAGTTCTTC. Amino acid sequence: CAWSGGGGPAYNEQFF.

The chain is built from TRBV30 and TRBJ1-1; D may be TRBD1 (6 bases). V was pared by 2 bases and J by 7 bases, with 14 bases between. The CDR3 contains 13 residues. CDR1 is GTSNPN, CDR2 SVGIG, per germline (reference sequence). Here the CDR3 DNA reads TGTGCCTGGAGTACAGGGAGTGATAATGAAGCTTTCTTT. It is translated as CAWSTGSDNEAFF.

This clone has more than one count but fewer than ten. The V call is TRBV11-1, the J call TRBJ2-1; 7 bases are a match to TRBD2. Looked up from germline, CDR1 is SGHAT and CDR2 is FQDESV (reference sequence). CDR3 length: 15 amino acids. Trimming at V came to 3 bases and at J to 3 bases, leaving 5 bases not matched to a gene. The CDR3 sequence: CASSLLSGNYNEQFF. DNA of the CDR3: TGTGCCAGCAGCTTGTTAAGCGGGAACTACAATGAGCAGTTCTTC.

This clone was detected a few times. The chain joins TRBV6-1 to TRBJ1-5; perhaps TRBD1 as D (5 bases). Germline CDR1 and CDR2: MNHNS and SASEGT. V lost 2 bases and J lost 2, with 10 bases in between. The CDR3 is made up of 15 amino acids. The CDR3 region is CASSETGRGNQPQHF. CDR3 coding DNA: TGTGCCAGCAGTGAAACGGGACGGGGCAATCAGCCCCAGCATTTT.

This clone has more than one count but fewer than ten. This specimen includes other DNA sequences encoding the same CDR3. V usage is TRBV29-1 and J usage is TRBJ1-4; 9 bases are shared with TRBD1. V dropped 3 bases and J dropped 5; count of bases not matched to a gene: 1. Germline V gene lookup returns CDR1 SQVTM and CDR2 ANQGSEA. The CDR3 is 13 residues long. DNA of the CDR3: TGCAGCGTTGATGGACAGGGGAATGAAAAACTGTTTTTT. It is translated as CSVDGQGNEKLFF.

This clone was observed a handful of times. V and J are TRBV29-1 and TRBJ2-5; D is undetermined. Between the trimmed V and J ends, which lost 4 bases and 5 bases, there was a span of 17 bases. This CDR3 comprises 14 residues. CDR1 and CDR2 (germline): SQVTM, ANQGSEA. The DNA of the CDR3 is TGCAGCGTTGTCGGCTACCCCACTGGGGAGACCCAGTACTTC. This translates into CSVVGYPTGETQYF.